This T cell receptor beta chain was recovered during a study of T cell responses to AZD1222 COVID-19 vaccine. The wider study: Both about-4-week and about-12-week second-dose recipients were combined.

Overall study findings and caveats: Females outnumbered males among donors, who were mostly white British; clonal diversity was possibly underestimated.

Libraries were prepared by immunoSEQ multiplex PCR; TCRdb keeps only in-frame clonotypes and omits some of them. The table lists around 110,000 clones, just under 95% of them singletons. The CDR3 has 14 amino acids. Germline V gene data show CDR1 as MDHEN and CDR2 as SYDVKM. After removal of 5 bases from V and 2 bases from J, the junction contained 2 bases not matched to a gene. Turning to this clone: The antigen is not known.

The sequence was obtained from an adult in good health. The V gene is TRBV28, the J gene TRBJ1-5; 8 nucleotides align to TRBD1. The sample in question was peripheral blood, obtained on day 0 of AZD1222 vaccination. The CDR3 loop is CASSLQGGNQPQHF. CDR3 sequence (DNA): TGTGCCAGCAGTCTACAGGGGGGCAATCAGCCCCAGCATTTT.